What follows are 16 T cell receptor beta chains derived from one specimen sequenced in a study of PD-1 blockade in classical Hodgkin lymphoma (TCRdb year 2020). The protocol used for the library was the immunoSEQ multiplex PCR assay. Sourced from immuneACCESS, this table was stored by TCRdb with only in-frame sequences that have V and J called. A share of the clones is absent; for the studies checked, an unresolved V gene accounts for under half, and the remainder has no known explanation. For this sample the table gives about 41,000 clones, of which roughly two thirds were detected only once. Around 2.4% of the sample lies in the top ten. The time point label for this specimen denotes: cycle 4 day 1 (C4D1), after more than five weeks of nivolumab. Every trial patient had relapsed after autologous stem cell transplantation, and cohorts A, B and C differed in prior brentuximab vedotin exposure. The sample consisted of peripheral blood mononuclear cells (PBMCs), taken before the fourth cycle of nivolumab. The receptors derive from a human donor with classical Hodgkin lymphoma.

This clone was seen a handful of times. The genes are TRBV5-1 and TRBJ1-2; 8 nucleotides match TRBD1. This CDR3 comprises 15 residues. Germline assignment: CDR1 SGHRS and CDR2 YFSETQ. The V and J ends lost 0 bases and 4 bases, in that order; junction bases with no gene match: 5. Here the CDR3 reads CASSLGPGQGYGYTF. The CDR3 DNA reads TGCGCCAGCAGCTTGGGCCCCGGACAGGGCTATGGCTACACCTTC.

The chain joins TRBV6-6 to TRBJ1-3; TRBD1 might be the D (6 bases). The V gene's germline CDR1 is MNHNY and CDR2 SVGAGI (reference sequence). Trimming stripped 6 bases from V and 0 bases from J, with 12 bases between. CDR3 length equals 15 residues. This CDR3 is CASRMGAHSGNTIYF. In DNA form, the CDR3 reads TGTGCCAGCAGAATGGGGGCCCACTCTGGAAACACCATATATTTT.

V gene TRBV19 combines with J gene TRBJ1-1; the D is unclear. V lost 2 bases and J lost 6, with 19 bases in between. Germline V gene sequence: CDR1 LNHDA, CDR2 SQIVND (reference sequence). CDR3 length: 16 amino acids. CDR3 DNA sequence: TGTGCCAGTAGTATATTGCCGACCGGCTTTGCGGCTGAAGCTTTCTTT. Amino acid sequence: CASSILPTGFAAEAFF.

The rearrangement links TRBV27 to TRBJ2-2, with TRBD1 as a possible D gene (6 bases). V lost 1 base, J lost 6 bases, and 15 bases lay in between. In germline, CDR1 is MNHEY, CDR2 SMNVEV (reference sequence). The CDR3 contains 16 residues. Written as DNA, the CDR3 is TGTGCCAGCAGTTTATGGGGGCAGGGCCCCCCCGGGGAGCTGTTTTTT. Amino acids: CASSLWGQGPPGELFF.

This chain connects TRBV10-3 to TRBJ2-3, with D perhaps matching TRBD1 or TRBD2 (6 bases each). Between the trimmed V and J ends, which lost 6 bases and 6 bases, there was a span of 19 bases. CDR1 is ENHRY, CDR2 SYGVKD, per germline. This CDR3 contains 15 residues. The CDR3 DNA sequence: TGTGCCATCAGCGCCTTGGGGGCGGGGATGGATACGCAGTATTTT. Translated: CAISALGAGMDTQYF.

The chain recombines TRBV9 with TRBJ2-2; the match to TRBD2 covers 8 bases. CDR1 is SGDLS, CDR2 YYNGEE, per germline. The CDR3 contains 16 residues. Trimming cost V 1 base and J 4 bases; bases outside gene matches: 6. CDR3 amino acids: CASSVISGGPTGELFF. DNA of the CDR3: TGTGCCAGCAGCGTAATAAGCGGGGGACCCACCGGGGAGCTGTTTTTT.

The CDR3 sequence: CASSQDRTVYNEQFF. The CDR3 DNA reads TGCGCCAGCAGCCAAGATAGGACAGTTTACAATGAGCAGTTCTTC. The V and J genes are TRBV4-1 and TRBJ2-1, with a tentative D call TRBD1 (6 bases). CDR1 is MGHRA and CDR2 is YSYEKL in the germline V gene. The length of the CDR3 is 15 residues. The germline V and J ends were trimmed by 0 bases and 4 bases, with 10 bases remaining between them.

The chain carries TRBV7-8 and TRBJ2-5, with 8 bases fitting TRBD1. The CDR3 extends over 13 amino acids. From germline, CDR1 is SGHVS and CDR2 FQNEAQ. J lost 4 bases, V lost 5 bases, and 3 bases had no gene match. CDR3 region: CASSSGTGETQYF. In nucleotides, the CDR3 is TGTGCCAGCAGCAGTGGGACAGGAGAGACCCAGTACTTC.

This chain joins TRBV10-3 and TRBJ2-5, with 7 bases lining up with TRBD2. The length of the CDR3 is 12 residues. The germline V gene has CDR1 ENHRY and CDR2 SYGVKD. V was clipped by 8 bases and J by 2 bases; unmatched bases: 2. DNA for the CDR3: TGTGCCATCTCGGGGGGACAAGAGACCCAGTACTTC. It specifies CAISGGQETQYF.

The CDR3 region is CASSQDRDSSWNTEAFF. The CDR3 DNA reads TGCGCCAGCAGCCAAGATAGGGATTCCTCATGGAACACTGAAGCTTTCTTT. The J gene is TRBJ1-1, the V gene TRBV4-3; D is unresolved. The CDR3 runs to 17 residues. Per the germline V gene, CDR1 is LGHNA and CDR2 is YSLEER. The ends were cut back, 0 bases at V and 1 base at J, with 15 bases in the middle.

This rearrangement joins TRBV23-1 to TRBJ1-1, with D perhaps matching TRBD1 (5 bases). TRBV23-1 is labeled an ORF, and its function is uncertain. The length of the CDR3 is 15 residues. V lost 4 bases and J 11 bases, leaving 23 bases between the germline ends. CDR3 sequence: CASSLTRVCRSAAFF. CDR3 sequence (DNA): TGCGCCAGCAGTCTCACCAGGGTATGTCGATCGGCGGCTTTCTTT.

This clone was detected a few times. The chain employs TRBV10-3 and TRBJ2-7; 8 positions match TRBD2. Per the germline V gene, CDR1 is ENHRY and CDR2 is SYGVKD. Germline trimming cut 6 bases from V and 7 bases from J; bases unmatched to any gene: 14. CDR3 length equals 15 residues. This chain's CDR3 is CAIREAGAPTSEQYF. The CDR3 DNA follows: TGTGCCATCAGGGAAGCGGGGGCGCCTACGTCGGAGCAGTACTTC.

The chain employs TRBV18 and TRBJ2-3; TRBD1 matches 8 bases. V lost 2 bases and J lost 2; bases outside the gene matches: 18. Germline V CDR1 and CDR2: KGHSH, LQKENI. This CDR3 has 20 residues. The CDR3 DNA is TGTGCCAGCTCACCAAAGGAGAGACAGGGGCCTTCTCTGGTCACAGATACGCAGTATTTT. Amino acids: CASSPKERQGPSLVTDTQYF.

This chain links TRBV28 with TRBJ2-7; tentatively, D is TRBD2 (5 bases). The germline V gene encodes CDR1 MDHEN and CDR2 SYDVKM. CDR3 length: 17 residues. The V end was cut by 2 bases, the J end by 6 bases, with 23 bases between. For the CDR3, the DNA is TGTGCCAGCAGTTTAGATACGGGAAACCTCCGTACCCCCGAGCAGTACTTC. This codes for CASSLDTGNLRTPEQYF.

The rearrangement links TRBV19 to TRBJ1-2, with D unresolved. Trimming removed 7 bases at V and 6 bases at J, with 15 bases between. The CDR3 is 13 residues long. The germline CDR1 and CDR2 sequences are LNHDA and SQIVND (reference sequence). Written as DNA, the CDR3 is TGTGCCAGTACCCCGTGGCAATCGGATGGCTACACCTTC. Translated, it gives CASTPWQSDGYTF.

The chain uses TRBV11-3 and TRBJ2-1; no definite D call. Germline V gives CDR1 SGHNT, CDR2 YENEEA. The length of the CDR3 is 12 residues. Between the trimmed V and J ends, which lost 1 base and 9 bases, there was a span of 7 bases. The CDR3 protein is CASSLVVVEQFF. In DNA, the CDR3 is TGTGCCAGCAGCTTAGTTGTTGTTGAGCAGTTCTTC.